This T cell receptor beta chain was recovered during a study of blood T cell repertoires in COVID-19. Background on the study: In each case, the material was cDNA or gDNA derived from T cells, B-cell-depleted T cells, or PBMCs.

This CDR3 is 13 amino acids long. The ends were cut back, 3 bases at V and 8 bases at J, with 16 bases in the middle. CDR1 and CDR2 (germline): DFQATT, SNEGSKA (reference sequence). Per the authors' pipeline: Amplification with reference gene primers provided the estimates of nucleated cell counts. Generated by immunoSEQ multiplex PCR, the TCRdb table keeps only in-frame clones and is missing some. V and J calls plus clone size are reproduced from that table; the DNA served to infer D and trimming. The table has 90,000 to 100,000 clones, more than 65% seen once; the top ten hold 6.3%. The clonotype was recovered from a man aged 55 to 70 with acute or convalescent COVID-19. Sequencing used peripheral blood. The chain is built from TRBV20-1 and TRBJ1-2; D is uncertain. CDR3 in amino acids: CSASSNAGLGYTF. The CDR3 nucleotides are TGCAGTGCTAGTTCAAACGCCGGGTTGGGCTACACCTTC.